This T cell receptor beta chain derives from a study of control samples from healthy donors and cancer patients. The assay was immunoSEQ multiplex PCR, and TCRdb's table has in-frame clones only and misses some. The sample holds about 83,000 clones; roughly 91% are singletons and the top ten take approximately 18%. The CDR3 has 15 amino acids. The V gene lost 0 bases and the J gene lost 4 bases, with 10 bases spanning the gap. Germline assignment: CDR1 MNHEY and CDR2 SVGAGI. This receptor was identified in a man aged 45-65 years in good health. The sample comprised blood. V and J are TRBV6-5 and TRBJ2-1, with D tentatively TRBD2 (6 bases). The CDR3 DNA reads TGTGCCAGCAGTTACTCGGGACTCGATTACAATGAGCAGTTCTTC. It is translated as CASSYSGLDYNEQFF.